The 18 T cell receptor beta chains below come from one sample, sequenced in a study of blood T cell repertoires in COVID-19. Measured with immunoSEQ multiplex PCR; TCRdb has only the in-frame clones, and not every one. The sample shows 150,000 or so clones, roughly 80% of them seen only once. The sequencing input was PBMCs or T cells enriched from blood (not recorded which). The receptors were gathered from a man aged 50-60 years who had recovered from COVID-19.

This clone occurred once. The chain has TRBV24-1 and TRBJ2-1; tentative D call: TRBD1 (5 bases). This CDR3 is built from 11 residues. The V gene lost 9 bases and the J gene lost 8 bases, with 10 bases spanning the gap. The germline V gene encodes CDR1 KGHDR and CDR2 SFDVKD. The CDR3 nucleotides are TGTGCCACCGGACAAGGGGATGAGCAGTTCTTC. Amino acid sequence: CATGQGDEQFF.

This rearrangement joins TRBV28 to TRBJ2-5; TRBD2 matches at 12 bases. This CDR3 has 16 residues. Per the germline V gene, CDR1 is MDHEN and CDR2 is SYDVKM. The V and J ends lost 4 bases and 5 bases, in that order; junction bases with no gene match: 8. The CDR3 is CASSSQTSGSSETQYF. Written as DNA, the CDR3 is TGTGCCAGCAGTTCACAGACTAGCGGGAGTTCGGAGACCCAGTACTTC.

This chain links TRBV5-1 with TRBJ2-5, with 10 bases lining up with TRBD2. CDR3 length: 15 amino acids. Per germline, CDR1 SGHRS and CDR2 YFSETQ. The V gene end was trimmed by 7 bases and the J gene end by 4 bases; junction bases not matched to a gene: 10. The CDR3: CASRQWTSGRETQYF. The DNA of the CDR3 is TGCGCCAGCCGACAATGGACTAGCGGAAGAGAGACCCAGTACTTC.

The chain recombines TRBV27 with TRBJ2-7; 11 bases line up with TRBD2. The CDR3 is 15 amino acids. Unmatched junction bases numbered 9, after V lost 6 bases and J lost 5 bases. The V gene's germline CDR1 is MNHEY and CDR2 SMNVEV (reference sequence). In DNA, the CDR3 is TGTGCCAGCAGGAAACCGGGACTAGCGGATCACGAGCAGTACTTC. Amino acid sequence: CASRKPGLADHEQYF.

The V call is TRBV7-2, the J call TRBJ2-3; D unclear. V gave up 0 bases and J gave up 4 bases, with 11 bases separating them. The CDR3 consists of 15 residues. From germline, CDR1 is SGHTA and CDR2 FQGNSA. The CDR3 DNA sequence: TGTGCCAGCAGCTTAGCCGGCGTCGCGGCAGATACGCAGTATTTT. This gives the protein CASSLAGVAADTQYF.

The chain carries TRBV13 and TRBJ2-7, with a tentative D call TRBD1 (6 bases). The V gene's germline CDR1 is PRHDT and CDR2 FYEKMQ (reference sequence). Trimming cost V 5 bases and J 0 bases, with 17 bases left between them. The CDR3 loop spans 16 amino acids. CDR3 nucleotide sequence: TGTGCCAGCAGCCTTACCCGGACAGTAAACTCCTACGAGCAGTACTTC. Encoded protein: CASSLTRTVNSYEQYF.

The chain combines TRBV28 with TRBJ2-2; 10 bases are a match to TRBD1. This CDR3 is built from 13 residues. Germline V gene sequence: CDR1 MDHEN, CDR2 SYDVKM. V lost 8 bases and J lost 5; bases outside the gene matches: 2. CDR3 loop: CASWDRGTGELFF. The CDR3, as DNA: TGTGCCAGCTGGGACAGGGGAACCGGGGAGCTGTTTTTT.

The CDR3 spells CASSAGTNEKLFF. DNA for the CDR3: TGCGCCAGCAGTGCAGGGACTAATGAAAAACTGTTTTTT. The chain uses TRBV10-2 and TRBJ1-4, with TRBD1 as a possible D gene (5 bases). Germline values: CDR1 WSHSY, CDR2 SAAADI. With 4 bases removed from V and 2 bases from J, the gap between germline ends came to 5 bases. This CDR3 spans 13 amino acids.

The chain combines TRBV18 with TRBJ2-2, with TRBD2 as a possible D gene (6 bases). V was cut by 2 bases and J by 1 base, with 8 bases left in between. Per germline, CDR1 KGHSH and CDR2 LQKENI. This CDR3 has 15 residues. The CDR3 sequence: CASSPGTLNTGELFF. CDR3 nucleotides: TGTGCCAGCTCACCAGGGACTCTGAACACCGGGGAGCTGTTTTTT.

This chain connects TRBV9 to TRBJ1-1, with D possibly matching TRBD1 (5 bases). This CDR3 spans 15 amino acids. Germline V gene data show CDR1 as SGDLS and CDR2 as YYNGEE. Deletions cut 0 bases from V and 1 base from J, with 10 bases between. DNA for the CDR3: TGTGCCAGCAGCGTAGAAACAGGCCGGAACACTGAAGCTTTCTTT. Translated, it gives CASSVETGRNTEAFF.

The chain links TRBV2 to TRBJ2-7, with 10 bases fitting TRBD2. V shed 7 bases and J 7 bases; nucleotides not matched to a gene: 7. CDR1 is SNHLY, CDR2 FYNNEI, per germline. The length of the CDR3 is 13 residues. This CDR3 reads CASNRLAGEEQYF. The CDR3 DNA reads as TGTGCCAGCAATCGCCTAGCGGGAGAGGAGCAGTACTTC.

A few counts support this clone. The chain recombines TRBV5-1 with TRBJ2-2; 10 bases agree with TRBD1. This CDR3 contains 17 residues. Looked up from germline, CDR1 is SGHRS and CDR2 is YFSETQ. V trimming: 6 bases; J trimming: 6 bases; junction bases outside the gene matches: 14. The CDR3 loop reads CASTPGFGTGASGELFF. The CDR3 DNA reads TGCGCCAGCACCCCGGGATTCGGGACAGGGGCATCCGGGGAGCTGTTTTTT.

The rearrangement uses TRBV6-5 and TRBJ2-1; 7 positions agree with TRBD2. The V gene end was trimmed by 7 bases and the J gene end by 0 bases; junction bases not matched to a gene: 3. Germline loops: CDR1 MNHEY, CDR2 SVGAGI. The CDR3 runs to 14 residues. CDR3: CASTGGSSYNEQFF. DNA of the CDR3: TGTGCCAGCACGGGGGGTAGCTCCTACAATGAGCAGTTCTTC.

This clone was picked up one time. The V and J genes are TRBV7-8 and TRBJ2-5, with 11 bases matching TRBD2. The V gene end was trimmed by 5 bases and the J gene end by 2 bases; junction bases not matched to a gene: 4. Germline V gene lookup returns CDR1 SGHVS and CDR2 FQNEAQ. CDR3 length equals 15 residues. CDR3 in amino acids: CASSTLAGGQETQYF. CDR3 DNA: TGTGCCAGCAGCACCTTAGCGGGAGGGCAAGAGACCCAGTACTTC.

The chain uses TRBV18 and TRBJ1-2, with unresolved D. In germline, CDR1 is KGHSH, CDR2 LQKENI. CDR3 length: 15 amino acids. The V and J ends lost 3 bases and 0 bases respectively, with 11 bases between them. The CDR3 loop reads CASSPEQIPNYGYTF. CDR3 sequence (DNA): TGTGCCAGCTCACCCGAGCAAATTCCTAACTATGGCTACACCTTC.

V gene TRBV10-1 combines with J gene TRBJ2-2, with 9 bases aligning to TRBD1. CDR3 length: 14 residues. V lost 8 bases, J lost 3 bases, and 4 bases stayed unmatched. Germline assignment: CDR1 WNHNN and CDR2 SYGVQD (reference sequence). Here the CDR3 reads CASARDRDTGELFF. The CDR3 DNA reads as TGCGCCAGCGCCCGGGACAGGGACACCGGGGAGCTGTTTTTT.

This sequence joins TRBV7-2 and TRBJ1-4; D unresolved. V lost 2 bases to trimming and J lost 5 bases, with 9 bases between them. Germline loops: CDR1 SGHTA, CDR2 FQGNSA. CDR3 size: 14 residues. CDR3 sequence: CASSLSASNEKLFF. The DNA for the CDR3 is TGTGCCAGCAGCTTATCAGCGTCGAATGAAAAACTGTTTTTT.

This clone was found once. The gene calls are TRBV7-8 and TRBJ1-5, with 7 positions matching TRBD1. CDR3 length: 15 residues. J lost 2 bases, V lost 5 bases, and 6 bases had no gene match. CDR1 and CDR2 (germline): SGHVS, FQNEAQ. CDR3 DNA: TGTGCCAGCAGCGCAGACAGGGTCGGCAATCAGCCCCAGCATTTT. Protein: CASSADRVGNQPQHF. Full variable domain (outside the CDR3, taken from reference TRBV7-8 and TRBJ1-5): GAGVSQSPRYKVAKRGQDVALRCDPISGHVSLFWYQQALGQGPEFLTYFQNEAQLDKSGLPSDRFFAERPEGSVSTLKIQRTQQEDSAVYLCASSADRVGNQPQHFGDGTRLSIL.